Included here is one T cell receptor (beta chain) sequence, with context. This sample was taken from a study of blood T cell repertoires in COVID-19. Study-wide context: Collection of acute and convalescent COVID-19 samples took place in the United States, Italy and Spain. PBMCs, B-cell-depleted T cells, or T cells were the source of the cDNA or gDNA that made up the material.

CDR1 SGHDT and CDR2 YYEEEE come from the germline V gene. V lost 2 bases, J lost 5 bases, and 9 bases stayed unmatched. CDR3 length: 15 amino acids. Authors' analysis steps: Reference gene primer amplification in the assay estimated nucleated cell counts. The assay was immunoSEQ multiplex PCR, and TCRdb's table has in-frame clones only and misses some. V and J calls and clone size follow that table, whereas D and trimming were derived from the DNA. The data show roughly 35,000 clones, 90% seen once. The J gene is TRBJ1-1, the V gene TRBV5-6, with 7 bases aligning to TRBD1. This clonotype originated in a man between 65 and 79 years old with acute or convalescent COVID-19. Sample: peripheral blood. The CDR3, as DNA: TGTGCCAGCAGCTTCTTTAGGGGGCGGAGTACTGAAGCTTTCTTT. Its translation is CASSFFRGRSTEAFF.